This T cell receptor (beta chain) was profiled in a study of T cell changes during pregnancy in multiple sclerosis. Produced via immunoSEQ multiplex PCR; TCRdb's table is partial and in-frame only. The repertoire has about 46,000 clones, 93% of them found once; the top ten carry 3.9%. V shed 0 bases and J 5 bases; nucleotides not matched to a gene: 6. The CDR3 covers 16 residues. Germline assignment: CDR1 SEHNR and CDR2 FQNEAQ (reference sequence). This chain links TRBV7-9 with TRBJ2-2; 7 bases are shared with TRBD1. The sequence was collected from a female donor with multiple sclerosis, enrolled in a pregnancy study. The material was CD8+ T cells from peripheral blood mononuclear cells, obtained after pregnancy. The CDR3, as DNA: TGTGCCAGCAGCTTAGCGCTAAGGGGGCGAACCGGGGAGCTGTTTTTT. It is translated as CASSLALRGRTGELFF.